The 8 T cell receptor beta chains in this list originate from one sample, sequenced in a study of OX40 agonist ivuxolimab in advanced cancers. Sequenced by immunoSEQ multiplex PCR; TCRdb stores in-frame clones only, minus some. This table holds 82,000 or so clones, about 90% found once. The sample here was CD4+ or CD8+ T cells sorted from blood, taken in a trial of the OX40 agonist ivuxolimab. These receptors were obtained from an adult with an advanced solid tumor such as melanoma, head and neck, liver or kidney cancer.

This clone appeared once. This chain uses TRBV6-5 with TRBJ2-7, with a weak D call TRBD2 (5 bases). The V end was cut by 4 bases, the J end by 5 bases, with 12 bases between. Germline CDR1 MNHEY, CDR2 SVGAGI. This CDR3 is 13 amino acids long. In DNA form, the CDR3 reads TGTGCCAGCAGTTTAACTAGGGCGAACGAGCAGTACTTC. Its translation is CASSLTRANEQYF.

This chain uses TRBV5-1 with TRBJ1-4; D call uncertain. The CDR3 length is 14 residues. V gave up 2 bases and J gave up 2 bases, with 7 bases separating them. Germline CDR1 and CDR2: SGHRS and YFSETQ. The CDR3 reads CASSLVGTNEKLFF. For the CDR3, the DNA is TGCGCCAGCAGCTTAGTGGGGACTAATGAAAAACTGTTTTTT.

V usage is TRBV2 and J usage is TRBJ1-4; D remains unclear. The CDR3 contains 18 residues. Germline CDR1 reads SNHLY; CDR2 reads FYNNEI. Trimming pared 6 bases from V and 8 bases from J, leaving 28 bases between. The CDR3 protein is CASSITRTPGEKTEKLFF. In DNA form, the CDR3 reads TGTGCCAGCAGCATTACCCGTACTCCCGGCGAGAAGACCGAAAAACTGTTTTTT.

CDR3 protein: CAISDRGPYQPQHF. The CDR3 nucleotides read TGTGCCATCAGTGACAGGGGGCCTTATCAGCCCCAGCATTTT. The chain joins TRBV10-3 to TRBJ1-5, with 8 bases matching TRBD1. With 3 bases clipped from V and 5 bases from J, the junction kept 3 bases outside the gene matches. The CDR3 length is 14 residues. Germline V gene data show CDR1 as ENHRY and CDR2 as SYGVKD.

This clone was observed once. The J gene is TRBJ1-5, the V gene TRBV6-1; 9 nucleotides match TRBD1. V was pared by 8 bases and J by 5 bases, with 10 bases of the junction left unmatched. The CDR3 is made up of 15 amino acids. Germline CDR1 and CDR2: MNHNS and SASEGT. The chain's CDR3 is CASLETGGIDQPQHF. The CDR3 DNA is TGTGCCAGCTTAGAGACAGGGGGAATAGATCAGCCCCAGCATTTT.

The V gene is TRBV10-2, the J gene TRBJ1-5, with D hard to call. Germline assignment: CDR1 WSHSY and CDR2 SAAADI. The CDR3 is 12 residues long. V dropped 2 bases and J dropped 5 bases, with 4 bases sitting between them. The CDR3 sequence is CASSEGYQPQHF. As DNA, the CDR3 is TGCGCCAGCAGTGAGGGATATCAGCCCCAGCATTTT.

The V gene is TRBV5-1, the J gene TRBJ2-3, with a possible D match to TRBD2 (6 bases). Germline V gives CDR1 SGHRS, CDR2 YFSETQ. V was trimmed by 3 bases and J by 2 bases, leaving 10 bases between them. CDR3 length equals 14 residues. The CDR3 DNA follows: TGCGCCAGCAGCTCCTGGGACTTCACAGATACGCAGTATTTT. Its protein is CASSSWDFTDTQYF.

The rearrangement joins TRBV28 to TRBJ2-7; no clear D. Trimming shortened V by 2 bases and J by 2 bases, and 10 bases separated the two germline ends. This CDR3 contains 14 residues. Germline V CDR1 and CDR2: MDHEN, SYDVKM. The CDR3 is CASSLTTLPYEQYF. As DNA, the CDR3 is TGTGCCAGCAGTTTAACGACACTCCCCTACGAGCAGTACTTC.